A single sample gave rise to the 3 T cell receptor beta chains below, sequenced in a study of early T cells in non-severe SARS-CoV-2 infection. TCRdb redid the calling of the 5' RACE reads with MiXCR, one entry per CDR3 protein. The repertoire holds roughly 40,000 distinct CDR3 sequences, around 4.1% seen once, with about 3.1% in the top ten. Sample: whole blood. These receptors came from an adult who was a healthcare worker with PCR-confirmed SARS-CoV-2 infection or an uninfected control (not recorded which).

This clonotype was counted at least ten times. V gene TRBV18 combines with J gene TRBJ1-1; possibly TRBD1 for D (6 bases). Germline CDR1 reads KGHSH; CDR2 reads LQKENI. V was pared by 2 bases and J by 4 bases, with 17 bases between. This CDR3 spans 16 amino acids. The CDR3 here is CASSPRGQGGGTEAFF. Written as DNA, the CDR3 is TGTGCCAGCTCACCAAGGGGCCAAGGAGGGGGCACTGAAGCTTTCTTT.

In this sample, this clonotype turned up many times. This chain uses TRBV7-9 with TRBJ2-2, with a tentative D call TRBD2 (6 bases). The CDR3 loop spans 17 amino acids. Germline V gene data show CDR1 as SEHNR and CDR2 as FQNEAQ (reference sequence). V lost 5 bases, J lost 4 bases, and 20 bases lay in between. The CDR3 DNA follows: TGTGCCAGCAGCCGCGTGAAAGGGGAGGTCATCACCGGGGAGCTGTTTTTT. Translation gives CASSRVKGEVITGELFF. Full variable domain (missing parts from reference TRBV7-9 and TRBJ2-2): DTGVSQNPRHKITKRGQNVTFRCDPISEHNRLYWYRQTLGQGPEFLTYFQNEAQLEKSRLLSDRFSAERPKGSFSTLEIQRTEQGDSAMYLCASSRVKGEVITGELFFGEGSRLTVL.

This clonotype was recorded many times. V usage is TRBV11-2 and J usage is TRBJ2-1, with a possible D match to TRBD1 (5 bases). The V and J ends lost 0 bases and 4 bases respectively, with 13 bases between them. The CDR3 contains 16 residues. In germline, CDR1 is SGHAT, CDR2 FQNNGV. In DNA, the CDR3 is TGTGCCAGCAGCTTAGATGGCAGGGTCCCGTACAATGAGCAGTTCTTC. Translating it yields CASSLDGRVPYNEQFF.